These T cell receptor beta chains were read from a single sample in a study of shared clonotypes between healthy human individuals. Clones were read by immunoSEQ multiplex PCR, and TCRdb kept only the in-frame ones, dropping some. The table has 1.6 million or so clones, roughly 96% seen once. The sequenced material came from naive CD4+ T cells sorted from blood. Receptors originate from a man aged 30 to 39 in good health. The CDR3 runs from the conserved cysteine through the conserved F or W. A D gene is named only where the DNA matches it firmly. A clone size is listed for some rows: how often the clone was seen (once, few, many), or a class if it is expanded.

>TRBJ2-1|TRBD2|NA|TRBV5-1|19
CASSLEGTSGMGSYNEQFF
TGCGCCAGCAGCTTGGAAGGGACTAGCGGGATGGGCTCCTACAATGAGCAGTTCTTC
>TRBJ1-3|NA|NA|TRBV11-2|17
CASSLEVRTYSGNTIYF
TGTGCCAGCAGCTTAGAGGTTAGGACCTACTCTGGAAACACCATATATTTT
>TRBJ2-1|TRBD2|NA|TRBV25-1|15
CASSYSGRVGNEQFF
TGTGCCAGCAGCTATAGCGGGAGGGTCGGCAATGAGCAGTTCTTC
>TRBJ1-5|TRBD1|NA|TRBV12-5|14
CASGLTGGRQPQHF
TGTGCTAGTGGTTTGACAGGGGGTCGGCAGCCCCAGCATTTT
>TRBJ2-3|TRBD2|NA|TRBV29-1|16
CSVIRSLVAGADTQYF
TGCAGCGTCATCCGCTCGTTAGTAGCGGGAGCAGATACGCAGTATTTT
>TRBJ2-7|TRBD1|NA|TRBV7-9|16
CASSEGDRGRTYEQYF
TGTGCCAGCAGCGAAGGAGACAGGGGGCGAACCTACGAGCAGTACTTC
>TRBJ2-7|NA|NA|TRBV7-2|14
CASSFRTSSYEQYF
TGTGCCAGCAGCTTCAGGACATCTTCCTACGAGCAGTACTTC
>TRBJ1-1|TRBD1|NA|TRBV7-8|15
CASSVRQGMNTEAFF
TGTGCCAGCAGCGTTAGACAGGGTATGAACACTGAAGCTTTCTTT
>TRBJ1-2|TRBD1|once|TRBV19|16
CASRDRPTPLPEGYTF
TGTGCCAGCCGGGACAGACCCACACCTCTTCCTGAAGGCTACACCTTC
>TRBJ2-3|NA|NA|TRBV14|12
CASSQSGNTQYF
TGTGCCAGCAGCCAAAGCGGAAATACGCAGTATTTT
>TRBJ2-4|NA|NA|TRBV28|16
CASSLASGSGLNIQYF
TGTGCCAGCAGTTTGGCGTCAGGGTCCGGGTTGAACATTCAGTACTTC
>TRBJ2-7|NA|NA|TRBV10-3|15
CAISERITAPYEQYF
TGTGCCATCAGTGAGAGGATCACCGCCCCCTACGAGCAGTACTTC
>TRBJ2-5|TRBD2|NA|TRBV5-4|14
CASSLRLAQETQYF
TGTGCCAGCAGCTTGAGACTAGCTCAAGAGACCCAGTACTTC
>TRBJ1-2|NA|NA|TRBV9|11
CASSAASGYTF
TGTGCCAGCAGCGCCGCCTCTGGCTACACCTTC
>TRBJ2-1|NA|NA|TRBV6-5|11
CASSSGQEQFF
TGTGCCAGCAGTTCCGGACAGGAGCAGTTCTTC
>TRBJ2-1|TRBD2|NA|TRBV11-3|17
CASSWGLAGSGLNEQFF
TGTGCCAGCAGCTGGGGACTAGCGGGATCGGGACTGAATGAGCAGTTCTTC
>TRBJ2-7|TRBD1|NA|TRBV10-2|16
CASRGTGGVKEVEQYF
TGCGCCAGCAGGGGGACAGGGGGCGTCAAAGAGGTCGAGCAGTACTTC
>TRBJ2-7|NA|NA|TRBV2|14
CASNVLDGNYEQYF
TGTGCCAGCAACGTCCTCGACGGGAACTACGAGCAGTACTTC
>TRBJ1-4|NA|NA|TRBV6-5|16
CASSYSLGLSNEKLFF
TGTGCCAGCAGTTACTCGTTAGGACTGAGTAATGAAAAACTGTTTTTT
>TRBJ2-2|NA|NA|TRBV18|14
CASSPNLNTGELFF
TGTGCCAGCTCACCTAACCTGAACACCGGGGAGCTGTTTTTT
>TRBJ2-1|TRBD1|NA|TRBV7-8|15
CASSPGGQGVSEQFF
TGTGCCAGCAGCCCCGGGGGACAGGGGGTGAGTGAGCAGTTCTTC
>TRBJ2-5|NA|NA|TRBV9|14
CASSVTLARETQYF
TGTGCCAGCAGCGTCACCCTAGCCCGGGAGACCCAGTACTTC
>TRBJ1-2|NA|NA|TRBV4-1|17
CASSQAPPSLWLYGYTF
TGCGCCAGCAGCCAAGCTCCCCCTTCCTTATGGCTGTATGGCTACACCTTC
>TRBJ1-4|NA|NA|TRBV9|16
CASSVGLGAEDRKLFF
TGTGCCAGCAGCGTAGGGCTGGGGGCTGAGGACAGAAAACTGTTTTTT
>TRBJ2-1|TRBD2|NA|TRBV11-2|16
CASSLVVTSGYYEQFF
TGTGCCAGCAGCTTAGTGGTGACTAGCGGTTACTATGAGCAGTTCTTC
>TRBJ2-7|TRBD2|NA|TRBV28|16
CASSKVAGVSLDEQYF
TGTGCCAGCAGCAAAGTAGCGGGAGTAAGCCTGGACGAGCAGTACTTC
>TRBJ1-1|TRBD1|once|TRBV6-1|15
CASSGQGVMNTEAFF
TGTGCCAGCAGTGGGCAGGGGGTCATGAACACTGAAGCTTTCTTT
>TRBJ2-2|NA|NA|TRBV28|16
CASSLWSLAGTGELFF
TGTGCCAGCAGTTTATGGTCCCTAGCCGGCACCGGGGAGCTGTTTTTT
>TRBJ2-2|NA|few|TRBV9|14
CASSVVPNTGELFF
TGTGCCAGCAGCGTAGTCCCGAACACCGGGGAGCTGTTTTTT
>TRBJ1-1|TRBD1|once|TRBV18|15
CASSPPDRDLTEAFF
TGTGCCAGCTCACCACCGGACAGGGACCTCACTGAAGCTTTCTTT
>TRBJ2-7|TRBD2|NA|TRBV6-1|14
CATLGLAEHYEQYF
TGTGCCACCTTGGGACTAGCGGAGCACTACGAGCAGTACTTC
>TRBJ1-4|TRBD1|NA|TRBV2|17
CASRYRDSETTNEKLFF
TGTGCCAGCAGATACCGGGACAGCGAGACAACTAATGAAAAACTGTTTTTT
>TRBJ1-1|NA|NA|TRBV6-6|15
CASSYYPQLNTEAFF
TGTGCCAGCAGTTACTATCCGCAATTGAACACTGAAGCTTTCTTT
>TRBJ2-1|NA|NA|TRBV10-2|15
CASILNGAGYNEQFF
TGCGCCAGCATCCTGAATGGGGCGGGATACAATGAGCAGTTCTTC
>TRBJ2-6|NA|NA|TRBV7-2|13
CASSTSGANVLTF
TGTGCCAGCAGCACCTCTGGGGCCAACGTCCTGACTTTC
>TRBJ1-1|NA|NA|TRBV5-1|14
CASSRSGDGTEAFF
TGCGCCAGCAGCCGGTCAGGGGATGGCACTGAAGCTTTCTTT
>TRBJ2-1|TRBD2|NA|TRBV5-1|18
CASSLAFLASGKLDEQFF
TGCGCCAGCAGCTTGGCTTTCCTGGCTAGCGGGAAGTTAGATGAGCAGTTCTTC
>TRBJ1-2|TRBD1|NA|TRBV28|12
CASSRTGLGYTF
TGTGCCAGCAGTAGGACAGGGCTTGGCTACACCTTC
>TRBJ2-7|NA|NA|TRBV2|17
CASSESQGRRVRYEQYF
TGTGCCAGCAGTGAATCACAGGGGAGGAGGGTTCGGTACGAGCAGTACTTC
>TRBJ2-7|TRBD1|NA|TRBV7-2|15
CASSRGGQGAWEQYF
TGTGCCAGCAGCCGAGGGGGACAGGGGGCTTGGGAGCAGTACTTC
>TRBJ2-5|TRBD1|NA|TRBV2|13
CASLGTGRETQYF
TGTGCCAGCCTCGGGACAGGGAGGGAGACCCAGTACTTC
>TRBJ2-3|TRBD2|NA|TRBV25-1|18
CASSDTGTSGSFSDTQYF
TGTGCCAGCAGTGATACGGGGACTAGCGGGAGTTTTTCAGATACGCAGTATTTT
>TRBJ2-5|TRBD2|once|TRBV9|16
CASSVASGPLQETQYF
TGTGCCAGCAGCGTTGCTAGCGGGCCGCTTCAAGAGACCCAGTACTTC
>TRBJ2-2|TRBD2|once|TRBV6-4|14
CASRLAGGTGELFF
TGTGCCAGCAGACTAGCGGGAGGTACCGGGGAGCTGTTTTTT
>TRBJ2-7|NA|NA|TRBV6-5|16
CASSYSTGLTSYEQYF
TGTGCCAGCAGTTACTCGACTGGACTTACCTCCTACGAGCAGTACTTC
>TRBJ2-7|TRBD1|NA|TRBV5-1|15
CASSSGQVPTYEQYF
TGCGCCAGCAGCTCTGGACAGGTACCCACCTACGAGCAGTACTTC
>TRBJ1-1|NA|once|TRBV5-1|16
CASSLVTGPLSTEAFF
TGCGCCAGCAGCTTGGTTACAGGTCCCCTCTCAACTGAAGCTTTCTTT
>TRBJ2-7|NA|NA|TRBV28|13
CASSLGSFYEQYF
TGTGCCAGCAGTTTAGGTAGCTTCTACGAGCAGTACTTC
>TRBJ2-7|NA|NA|TRBV28|15
CASTSGAINAYEQYF
TGTGCCAGCACCTCTGGGGCAATAAACGCCTACGAGCAGTACTTC
>TRBJ2-1|NA|NA|TRBV28|14
CASSTPGLRNEQFF
TGTGCCAGCAGTACCCCGGGACTCCGCAATGAGCAGTTCTTC
>TRBJ2-3|NA|NA|TRBV4-1|13
CASRQATRNTQYF
TGCGCCAGCAGGCAGGCGACCCGGAATACGCAGTATTTT
>TRBJ2-2|NA|NA|TRBV7-3|12
CASSSPGGELFF
TGTGCCAGCAGCTCCCCGGGCGGGGAGCTGTTTTTT
>TRBJ1-1|TRBD1|NA|TRBV7-9|12
CASSRDRDEAFF
TGTGCCAGCAGCCGGGACAGGGATGAAGCTTTCTTT
>TRBJ1-1|NA|NA|TRBV28|17
CASSPRGKRTENTEAFF
TGTGCCAGCAGTCCACGAGGAAAGCGGACAGAGAACACTGAAGCTTTCTTT
>TRBJ2-4|NA|NA|TRBV5-4|14
CASSPAEAKNIQYF
TGTGCCAGCAGCCCCGCGGAGGCCAAAAACATTCAGTACTTC
>TRBJ1-2|NA|NA|TRBV7-7|11
CASSLRRTYTF
TGTGCCAGCAGCTTACGACGGACATACACCTTC
>TRBJ1-2|NA|NA|TRBV6-5|12
CASRLGPWGYTF
TGTGCCAGCAGACTGGGACCTTGGGGCTACACCTTC
>TRBJ2-7|TRBD1|NA|TRBV7-9|14
CASSLGTGVVEQYF
TGTGCCAGCAGCTTAGGGACAGGGGTGGTCGAGCAGTACTTC
>TRBJ2-3|NA|NA|TRBV4-3|15
CASSQDSRRTDTQYF
TGCGCCAGCAGCCAAGATTCTCGACGCACAGATACGCAGTATTTT